This T cell receptor (beta chain) stems from a study of blood T cells in healthy people across ages. V lost 4 bases and J lost 1, with 14 bases in between. The CDR3 loop spans 16 amino acids. Germline CDR1 KGHSY, CDR2 FQNENV. Using a J-beta primer mix together with a sample-barcoded 5' primer, a second PCR was run for about 6 to 12 cycles. Each CDR3 protein gets one entry after TCRdb re-called the 5' RACE reads with MiXCR. The repertoire holds some 370,000 distinct CDR3 sequences, 45% to 60% seen once, with around 53% in the top ten. The chain recombines TRBV16 with TRBJ1-5; a possible D gene is TRBD1 (6 bases). This receptor was obtained from a man aged 60 to 75 in good health. Sequenced: blood. This CDR3 is CASSPSRGPSNQPQHF. Written as DNA, the CDR3 is TGTGCCAGCAGCCCGTCCCGGGGGCCCAGCAATCAGCCCCAGCATTTT.